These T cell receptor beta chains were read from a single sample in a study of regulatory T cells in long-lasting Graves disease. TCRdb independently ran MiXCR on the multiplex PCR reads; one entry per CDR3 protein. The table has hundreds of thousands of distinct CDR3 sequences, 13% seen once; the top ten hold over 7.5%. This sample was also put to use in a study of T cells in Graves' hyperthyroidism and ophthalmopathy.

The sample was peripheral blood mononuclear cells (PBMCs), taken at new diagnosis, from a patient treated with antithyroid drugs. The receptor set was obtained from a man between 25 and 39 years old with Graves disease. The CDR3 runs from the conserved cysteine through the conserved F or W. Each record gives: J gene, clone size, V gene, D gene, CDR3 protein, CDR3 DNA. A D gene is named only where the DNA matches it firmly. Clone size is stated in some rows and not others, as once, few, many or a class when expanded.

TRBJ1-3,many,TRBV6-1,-,CASSQQGLGRNTIYF,TGTGCCAGCAGCCAACAGGGCCTTGGCCGAAACACCATATATTTT
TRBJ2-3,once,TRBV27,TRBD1,CASSLYRGGTDTQYF,TGTGCCAGCAGTCTTTACAGGGGAGGCACAGATACGCAGTATTTT
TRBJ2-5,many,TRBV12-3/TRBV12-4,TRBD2,CASAGGGETQYF,TGTGCCAGCGCGGGAGGAGGTGAGACCCAGTACTTC
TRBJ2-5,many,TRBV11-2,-,CASSWGRSNRETQYF,TGTGCCAGCAGCTGGGGCCGGTCGAATAGGGAGACCCAGTACTTC
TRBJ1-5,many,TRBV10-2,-,CASGQSDQPQHF,TGCGCCAGCGGACAGTCCGATCAGCCCCAGCATTTT
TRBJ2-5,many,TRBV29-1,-,CSVVVWRDGDQETQYF,TGCAGCGTTGTTGTGTGGCGGGACGGGGATCAAGAGACCCAGTACTTC
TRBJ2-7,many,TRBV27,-,CASSLIGGRSYEQYF,TGTGCCAGCAGTTTGATCGGGGGCCGCTCCTACGAGCAGTACTTC
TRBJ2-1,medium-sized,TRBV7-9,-,CASSFFSYNEQFF,TGTGCCAGCAGCTTCTTCTCCTACAATGAGCAGTTCTTC
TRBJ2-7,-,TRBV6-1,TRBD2,CASTGLAGAHEQYF,TGTGCCAGCACCGGACTAGCGGGAGCCCACGAGCAGTACTTC
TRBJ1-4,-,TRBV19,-,CASTKRRANEKLFF,TGTGCCAGTACCAAGCGGCGGGCGAATGAAAAACTGTTTTTT
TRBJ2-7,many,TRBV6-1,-,CASISNYEQYF,TGTGCCAGCATTTCTAACTACGAGCAGTACTTC
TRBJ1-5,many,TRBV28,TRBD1,CASSSRQGVVQPQHF,TGTGCCAGCAGCTCCCGACAGGGGGTGGTTCAGCCCCAGCATTTT
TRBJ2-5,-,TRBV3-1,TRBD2,CASSQGPWRELRETQYF,TGTGCCAGCAGCCAAGGTCCTTGGCGGGAGTTGCGGGAGACCCAGTACTTC
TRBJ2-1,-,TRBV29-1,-,CSVPGGEQFF,TGCAGCGTTCCAGGGGGGGAGCAGTTCTTC
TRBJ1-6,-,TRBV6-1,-,CASSAPRVFYSYNSPLHF,TGTGCCAGCAGTGCCCCCAGGGTCTTTTACTCCTATAATTCACCCCTCCACTTT
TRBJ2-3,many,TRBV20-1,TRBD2,CSAASLADHMDTQYF,TGCAGTGCAGCAAGCCTAGCGGACCACATGGATACGCAGTATTTT
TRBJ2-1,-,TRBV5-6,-,CASSLWALGGGPWNEQFF,TGTGCCAGCAGCTTGTGGGCGCTGGGAGGGGGCCCCTGGAATGAGCAGTTCTTC
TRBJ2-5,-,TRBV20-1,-,CSAEEETQYF,TGCAGTGCAGAAGAGGAGACCCAGTACTTC
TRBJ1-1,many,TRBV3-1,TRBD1,CASSQDGDRASIMNTEAFF,TGTGCCAGCAGCCAAGATGGTGACAGGGCAAGTATCATGAACACTGAAGCTTTCTTT
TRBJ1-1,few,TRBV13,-,CASSLGDGNTEAFF,TGTGCCAGCAGCTTAGGGGACGGAAACACTGAAGCTTTCTTT
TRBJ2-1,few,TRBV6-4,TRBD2,CASSDLREGRRGRQFF,TGTGCCAGCAGTGACCTCCGGGAGGGCCGGAGGGGGAGGCAGTTCTTC
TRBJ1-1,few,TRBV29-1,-,CSVEGMAGEAFF,TGCAGCGTTGAAGGCATGGCAGGGGAAGCTTTCTTT
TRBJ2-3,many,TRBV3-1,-,CASSQVMRGEVTDTQYF,TGTGCCAGCAGCCAAGTAATGCGCGGGGAGGTCACAGATACGCAGTATTTT
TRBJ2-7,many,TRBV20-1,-,CSASSVTRSYEQYF,TGCAGTGCTAGCTCCGTGACCCGGTCCTACGAGCAGTACTTC
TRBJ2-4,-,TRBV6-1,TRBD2,CASSPWREGRVDIQYF,TGTGCCAGCAGTCCTTGGCGGGAGGGCCGGGTTGACATTCAGTACTTC
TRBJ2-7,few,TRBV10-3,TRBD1,CAISPGTGALGQYF,TGTGCCATCAGCCCCGGGACAGGGGCGTTGGGGCAGTACTTC
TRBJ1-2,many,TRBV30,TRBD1,CAWSSKTGVRRGYTF,TGTGCCTGGAGTTCGAAGACAGGGGTGCGAAGGGGCTACACCTTC
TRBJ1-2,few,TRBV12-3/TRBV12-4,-,CASKDTLNYGYTF,TGTGCCAGCAAAGATACACTCAACTATGGCTACACCTTC
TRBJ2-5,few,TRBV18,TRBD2,CASSPGRWTSGKETQYF,TGTGCCAGCTCACCAGGGCGGTGGACTAGCGGGAAAGAGACCCAGTACTTC
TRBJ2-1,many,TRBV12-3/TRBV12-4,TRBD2,CASSPRMWASGSYEQFF,TGTGCCAGCAGTCCTCGTATGTGGGCTAGCGGGAGCTATGAGCAGTTCTTC
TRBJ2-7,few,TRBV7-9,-,CASSSNRGYEQYF,TGTGCCAGCAGCTCCAACAGAGGCTACGAGCAGTACTTC
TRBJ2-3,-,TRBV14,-,CASSQDIGLERGTDTQYF,TGTGCCAGCAGCCAAGATATTGGGCTTGAGCGGGGCACAGATACGCAGTATTTT
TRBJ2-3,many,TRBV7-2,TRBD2,CASSLARREPRYF,TGTGCCAGCAGCTTAGCGCGGCGGGAGCCGAGGTATTTT
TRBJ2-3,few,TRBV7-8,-,CASRLEGWGGSGADTQYF,TGTGCCAGCAGGCTAGAGGGTTGGGGTGGTAGCGGAGCAGATACGCAGTATTTT
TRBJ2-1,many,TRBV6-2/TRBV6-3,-,CASSYSSNEQFF,TGTGCCAGCAGTTACTCCTCCAATGAGCAGTTCTTC
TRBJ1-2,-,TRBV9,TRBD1,CASSVASTGQGYTF,TGTGCCAGCAGCGTAGCTTCGACAGGGCAGGGCTACACCTTC
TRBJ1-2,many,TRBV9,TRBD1,CASSEGQAASRGYTF,TGTGCCAGCAGCGAAGGACAGGCCGCCTCTCGAGGCTACACCTTC
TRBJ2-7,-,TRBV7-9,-,CASSLGWPYEQYF,TGTGCCAGCAGCTTAGGCTGGCCCTACGAGCAGTACTTC
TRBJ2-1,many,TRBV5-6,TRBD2,CASSSGLAEIYNEQFF,TGTGCCAGCAGCTCGGGACTAGCGGAAATATACAATGAGCAGTTCTTC
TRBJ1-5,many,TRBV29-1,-,CSAIDAINQPQHF,TGCAGCGCAATTGACGCAATCAATCAGCCCCAGCATTTT
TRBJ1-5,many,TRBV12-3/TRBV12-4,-,CASSPRLLTISAQHF,TGTGCCAGCAGCCCCCGACTGTTGACGATATCAGCCCAGCATTTT